This T cell receptor beta chain came from a study of blood T cells in healthy people across ages. This clonotype has ten or more counts. At one boundary the junction diverges from the germline segment, which might be a read error. Primed by a sample-barcoded 5' primer and a J-beta primer mix, a second PCR proceeded for about 6 to 11 cycles. TCRdb independently ran MiXCR on the 5' RACE reads; one entry per CDR3 protein. The table shows some 670,000 distinct CDR3 sequences, with 45% to 60% occurring only once. In germline, CDR1 is MNHEY, CDR2 SVGAGI. The CDR3 runs to 12 residues. What was sequenced was blood. The TCR sequence derives from a woman at least 80 years old in good health. V and J are TRBV6-5 and TRBJ2-1; D perhaps matches TRBD1 (6 bases). CDR3 nucleotides: TGTGCCAGCAGCGGGGACACCCCTGAGGAGTTCTTC. It yields the protein CASSGDTPEEFF.